These T cell receptor beta chains were read from a single sample in a study of blood T cell repertoires in COVID-19. Method: immunoSEQ multiplex PCR; TCRdb's copy keeps in-frame clones and lacks some. Seen here are 200,000 to 250,000 clones, roughly 80% observed once, and the top ten hold around 5.8%. Sequencing input: peripheral blood. These receptor sequences come from a woman in her 70s with acute or convalescent COVID-19. Each CDR3 is given with its conserved first and last residue. Each record gives: CDR3 DNA, CDR3 protein, V gene, J gene, D gene, clone size. The D gene is left open where the match is weak. Where a row states a size, it is once, few, many or the class of an expanded clone; other rows omit it.

TGTGCCAGCGGGGGGGGAGTCGGTGGCACAGATACGCAGTATTTT,CASGGGVGGTDTQYF,TRBV6-5,TRBJ2-3,TRBD2,once
TGTGCCAGCAGTGATCCGGGACAGGGGTCGGGAAACACCATATATTTT,CASSDPGQGSGNTIYF,TRBV6-1,TRBJ1-3,TRBD1,once
TGTGCCAGCAGGACGGACAGGATCCACACTGAAGCTTTCTTT,CASRTDRIHTEAFF,TRBV6-6,TRBJ1-1,TRBD1,.
TGTGCCACCAGGAAAGGACAGGACGCGGTAGGTGGCTACACCTTC,CATRKGQDAVGGYTF,TRBV15,TRBJ1-2,TRBD1,.
TGTGCCAGCAGCTTACATGGCCGGGGGACAGATAACTACAATGAGCAGTTCTTC,CASSLHGRGTDNYNEQFF,TRBV7-9,TRBJ2-1,.,.
TGTGCCTGGGCAGGGAGCAGGGGTTATAATTCACCCCTCCACTTT,CAWAGSRGYNSPLHF,TRBV30,TRBJ1-6,.,once
TGTGCCAGCAGCGCTTTCGGGACACCATCCTACGAGCAGTACTTC,CASSAFGTPSYEQYF,TRBV9,TRBJ2-7,.,.
TGTGCCAGCAGTTCCCCGACTAGCGCCTACGAGCAGTACTTC,CASSSPTSAYEQYF,TRBV28,TRBJ2-7,TRBD2,.
TGTGCCAGCAGCGTTACTAGCGAGCCTAGCAATGAGCAGTTCTTC,CASSVTSEPSNEQFF,TRBV9,TRBJ2-1,TRBD2,.
TGTGCCAGCAGTGATAAAGGACAGGGGAGGAATCAGCCCCAGCATTTT,CASSDKGQGRNQPQHF,TRBV6-1,TRBJ1-5,TRBD1,.
TGTGCCAGCAGCGCGGGACAGGGCTATGGCTACACCTTC,CASSAGQGYGYTF,TRBV7-3,TRBJ1-2,TRBD1,.
TGTGCCAGCTCCGACGGTAGTGGAGGGTACGAGCAGTACTTC,CASSDGSGGYEQYF,TRBV18,TRBJ2-7,.,.
TGTGCCAGCAGCGTCGAGCCAACCTACGAGCAGTACTTC,CASSVEPTYEQYF,TRBV9,TRBJ2-7,.,.